Sequencing of this T cell receptor (beta chain) was carried out in a study of blood T cell repertoires in COVID-19. Study-wide context: Sources were T cells, B-cell-depleted T cells, or PBMCs; the material itself was cDNA or gDNA.

CDR3 size: 17 residues. The germline V gene encodes CDR1 MNHEY and CDR2 SMNVEV (reference sequence). J was trimmed by 0 bases and V by 1 base; bases with no gene match: 8. The protocol was immunoSEQ multiplex PCR, while the TCRdb copy is restricted to in-frame clones and leaves out a portion. Among 250,000 to 400,000 clones, 87% were seen once, and the ten largest hold about 5.7%. Sequenced: PBMCs or T cells enriched from blood (not recorded which). The gene calls are TRBV27 and TRBJ1-1; 7 bases agree with TRBD1. This receptor was obtained from a woman younger than 45 who had recovered from COVID-19. CDR3 residues: CASSLWTGSNMNTEAFF. The DNA for the CDR3 is TGTGCCAGCAGTTTATGGACAGGCAGCAACATGAACACTGAAGCTTTCTTT.